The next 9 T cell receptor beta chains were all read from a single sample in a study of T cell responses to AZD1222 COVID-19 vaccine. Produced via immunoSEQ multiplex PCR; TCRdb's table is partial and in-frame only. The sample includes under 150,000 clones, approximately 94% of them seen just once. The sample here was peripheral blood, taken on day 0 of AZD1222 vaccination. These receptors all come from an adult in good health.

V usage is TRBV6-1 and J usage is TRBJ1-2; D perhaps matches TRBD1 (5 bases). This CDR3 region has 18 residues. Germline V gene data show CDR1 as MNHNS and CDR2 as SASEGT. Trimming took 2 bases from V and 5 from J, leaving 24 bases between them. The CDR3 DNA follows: TGTGCCAGCAGTGAACCACCGGGACCACCCCGGGGGATATATGGCTACACCTTC. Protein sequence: CASSEPPGPPRGIYGYTF.

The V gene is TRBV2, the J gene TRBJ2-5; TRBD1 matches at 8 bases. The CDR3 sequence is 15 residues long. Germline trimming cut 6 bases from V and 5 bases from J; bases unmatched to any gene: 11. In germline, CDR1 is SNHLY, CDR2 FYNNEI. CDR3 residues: CASSRYPGGQETQYF. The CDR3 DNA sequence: TGTGCCAGCAGCCGTTACCCAGGGGGCCAGGAGACCCAGTACTTC. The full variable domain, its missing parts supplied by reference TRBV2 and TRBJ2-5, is EPEVTQTPSHQVTQMGQEVILRCVPISNHLYFYWYRQILGQKVEFLVSFYNNEISEKSEIFDDQFSVERPDGSNFTLKIRSTKLEDSAMYFCASSRYPGGQETQYFGPGTRLLVL.

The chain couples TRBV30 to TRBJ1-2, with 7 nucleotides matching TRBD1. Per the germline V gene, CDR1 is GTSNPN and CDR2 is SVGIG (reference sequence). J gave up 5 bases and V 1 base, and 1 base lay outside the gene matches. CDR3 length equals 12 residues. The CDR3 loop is CAWSGTGYGYTF. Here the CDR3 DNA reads TGTGCCTGGAGTGGGACAGGTTATGGCTACACCTTC.

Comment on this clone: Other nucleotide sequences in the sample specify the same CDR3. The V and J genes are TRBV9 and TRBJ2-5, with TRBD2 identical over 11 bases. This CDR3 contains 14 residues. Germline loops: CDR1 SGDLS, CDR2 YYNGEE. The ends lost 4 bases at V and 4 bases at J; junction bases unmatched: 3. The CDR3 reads CASSPSGGPETQYF. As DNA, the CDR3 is TGTGCCAGCAGCCCTAGCGGGGGGCCAGAGACCCAGTACTTC.

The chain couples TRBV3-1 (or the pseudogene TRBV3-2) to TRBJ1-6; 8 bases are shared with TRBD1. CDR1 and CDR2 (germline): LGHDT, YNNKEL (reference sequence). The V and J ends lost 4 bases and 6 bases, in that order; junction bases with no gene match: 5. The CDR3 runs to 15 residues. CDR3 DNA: TGTGCCAGCAGCCCCGGGACAGGCTTTAATTCACCCCTCCACTTT. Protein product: CASSPGTGFNSPLHF.

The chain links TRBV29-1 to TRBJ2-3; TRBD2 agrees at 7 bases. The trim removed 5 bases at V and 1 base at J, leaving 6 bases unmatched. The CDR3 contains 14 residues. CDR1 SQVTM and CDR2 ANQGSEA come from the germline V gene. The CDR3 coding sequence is TGCAGCGTTCGACTAGCAAGGGGCACAGATACGCAGTATTTT. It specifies CSVRLARGTDTQYF.

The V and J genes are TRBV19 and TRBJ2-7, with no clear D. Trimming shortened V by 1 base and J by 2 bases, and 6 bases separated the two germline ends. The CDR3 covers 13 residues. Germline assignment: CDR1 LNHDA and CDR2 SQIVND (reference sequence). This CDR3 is CASSIGHAYEQYF. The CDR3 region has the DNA TGTGCCAGTAGTATAGGACATGCCTACGAGCAGTACTTC. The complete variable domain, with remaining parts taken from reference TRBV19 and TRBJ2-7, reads DGGITQSPKYLFRKEGQNVTLSCEQNLNHDAMYWYRQDPGQGLRLIYYSQIVNDFQKGDIAEGYSVSREKKESFPLTVTSAQKNPTAFYLCASSIGHAYEQYFGPGTRLTVT.

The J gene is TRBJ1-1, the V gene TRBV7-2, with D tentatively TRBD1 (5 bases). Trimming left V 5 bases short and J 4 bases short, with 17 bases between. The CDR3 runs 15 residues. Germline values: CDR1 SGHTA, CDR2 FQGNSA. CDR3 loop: CASSPWQGGATEAFF. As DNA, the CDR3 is TGTGCCAGCAGCCCCTGGCAGGGTGGTGCCACTGAAGCTTTCTTT.

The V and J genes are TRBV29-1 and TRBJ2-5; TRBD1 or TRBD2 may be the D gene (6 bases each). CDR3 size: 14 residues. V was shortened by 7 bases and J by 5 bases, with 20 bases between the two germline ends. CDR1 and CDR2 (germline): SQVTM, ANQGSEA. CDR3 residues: CSAASRGGRETQYF. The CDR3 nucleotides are TGCAGCGCTGCCTCTAGAGGGGGGCGGGAGACCCAGTACTTC.